This is a list of T cell receptor beta chains from one sample in a study of Ad26.COV2.S vaccination and SARS-CoV-2 variants. Assay used: immunoSEQ multiplex PCR; TCRdb lists only in-frame clones, some missing. Found here are 400,000 to 450,000 clones, around 90% of them singletons; the top ten hold 10% to 15%. Sequenced here: peripheral blood, sampled in a trial of Ad26.COV2.S vaccine versus placebo. The receptors shown here come from a person between 18 and 59 years old who received the Ad26.COV2.S COVID-19 vaccine or a placebo. CDR3s include the opening cysteine and the closing phenylalanine or tryptophan. D genes are given only for firm matches. The size field is filled for only some rows; it gives once, few, many or a size class.

d_call,v_call,clone_size,j_call,cdr3_aa,cdr3_nt
.,TRBV5-4,.,TRBJ2-7,CASSLAGQGLGQYF,TGTGCCAGCAGCTTGGCTGGCCAGGGTTTGGGGCAGTACTTC
.,TRBV7-9,.,TRBJ2-2,CASSFLRDAGELFF,TGTGCCAGCAGCTTCCTCAGGGATGCCGGGGAGCTGTTTTTT
.,TRBV19,.,TRBJ2-1,CASSILSTHNEQFF,TGTGCCAGTAGTATCCTGTCTACCCACAATGAGCAGTTCTTC
.,TRBV7-9,.,TRBJ1-3,CASSPQRSVPSGNTIYF,TGTGCCAGCAGCCCTCAGAGGTCAGTCCCCTCCGGAAACACCATATATTTT
TRBD1,TRBV4-3,.,TRBJ1-2,CASSQADRVSGYTF,TGCGCCAGCAGCCAGGCCGACAGGGTGAGCGGCTACACCTTC
.,TRBV7-9,few,TRBJ1-2,CASSSTVYGYTF,TGTGCCAGCAGCTCGACAGTCTATGGCTACACCTTC
.,TRBV4-2,.,TRBJ2-7,CASSQDPGTPSEQYF,TGTGCCAGCAGCCAAGACCCGGGGACGCCGAGCGAGCAGTACTTC
.,TRBV5-1,.,TRBJ1-1,CASSLSTGLNTEAFF,TGCGCCAGCAGCTTGAGTACAGGGCTAAACACTGAAGCTTTCTTT
TRBD1,TRBV7-3,.,TRBJ2-1,CASSPSGGQGSYNEQFF,TGTGCCAGCAGCCCTTCCGGGGGACAGGGGTCTTACAATGAGCAGTTCTTC
TRBD2,TRBV5-8,.,TRBJ2-7,CASSSGLAARRSYEQYF,TGTGCCAGCAGCTCTGGACTAGCGGCGCGACGATCCTACGAGCAGTACTTC
.,TRBV9,.,TRBJ2-1,CASSLVGYNEQFF,TGTGCCAGCAGCCTCGTAGGCTACAATGAGCAGTTCTTC
.,TRBV5-4,.,TRBJ1-4,CAYAGDLATNEKLFF,TGTGCCTATGCGGGTGATTTAGCAACTAATGAAAAACTGTTTTTT
TRBD1,TRBV27,.,TRBJ1-2,CASSKTGVGYGYTF,TGTGCCAGCAGTAAGACAGGGGTCGGCTATGGCTACACCTTC
TRBD1,TRBV7-2,.,TRBJ1-3,CASSLSRGRPGNTIYF,TGTGCCAGCAGCTTATCCAGGGGGCGCCCTGGAAACACCATATATTTT
.,TRBV7-3,once,TRBJ2-3,CASSRRLGLGFDTQYF,TGTGCCAGCAGCCGCCGACTTGGGTTGGGTTTCGATACGCAGTATTTT
.,TRBV18,.,TRBJ2-1,CASSPDRASSYNEQFF,TGTGCCAGCTCACCAGATCGGGCGAGCTCCTACAATGAGCAGTTCTTC
.,TRBV3-1/TRBV3-2,.,TRBJ2-3,CASSQVLSGATDTQYF,TGTGCCAGCAGCCAAGTATTGAGCGGTGCGACAGATACGCAGTATTTT
TRBD1,TRBV7-9,.,TRBJ1-2,CASSYAGTGDYGYTF,TGTGCCAGCAGCTATGCCGGGACAGGGGACTATGGCTACACCTTC
TRBD1,TRBV5-5,once,TRBJ1-1,CASSSGTENTEAFF,TGTGCCAGCAGTTCCGGGACAGAGAACACTGAAGCTTTCTTT
TRBD1,TRBV10-2,few,TRBJ1-6,CASSESKYNRGESPLHF,TGCGCCAGCAGTGAGTCGAAGTATAACAGGGGAGAGTCACCCCTCCACTTT
.,TRBV7-7,once,TRBJ2-2,CASSLVGTKERTGELFF,TGTGCTAGCAGCTTAGTCGGGACAAAGGAGAGGACCGGGGAGCTGTTTTTT
.,TRBV9,once,TRBJ1-1,CASSKGTSYGNTEAFF,TGTGCCAGCAGTAAAGGGACTTCCTACGGGAACACTGAAGCTTTCTTT
.,TRBV5-4,.,TRBJ2-3,CASSLGAEVLTDTQYF,TGTGCCAGCAGCTTGGGGGCCGAGGTGCTAACAGATACGCAGTATTTT
TRBD1,TRBV5-8,.,TRBJ2-2,CASVRGRANTGELFF,TGTGCCAGCGTCAGGGGGCGAGCGAACACCGGGGAGCTGTTTTTT
.,TRBV12-3/TRBV12-4,.,TRBJ2-2,CASSLVRSGELFF,TGTGCCAGCAGTTTAGTACGTTCCGGGGAGCTGTTTTTT
TRBD1,TRBV6-5,once,TRBJ2-5,CASHRGREETQYF,TGTGCCAGCCACAGGGGAAGGGAGGAGACCCAGTACTTC
.,TRBV19,.,TRBJ2-2,CASRGRGNTGELFF,TGTGCCAGTAGGGGGCGGGGGAACACCGGGGAGCTGTTTTTT
TRBD1,TRBV13,.,TRBJ2-7,CASRFTGGHEQYF,TGTGCCAGCAGGTTCACAGGGGGCCACGAGCAGTACTTC
.,TRBV30,once,TRBJ2-1,CAWSVQLQRYNEQFF,TGTGCCTGGAGTGTACAACTCCAAAGATACAATGAGCAGTTCTTC
.,TRBV15,.,TRBJ1-2,CATSRDFEESRYGYTF,TGTGCCACCAGCAGAGATTTCGAGGAGTCGCGCTATGGCTACACCTTC
.,TRBV19,.,TRBJ2-7,CASSKRDTPYEQYF,TGTGCCAGTAGTAAGCGGGACACACCCTACGAGCAGTACTTC
.,TRBV14,.,TRBJ2-1,CASSQATSYNEQFF,TGTGCCAGCAGCCAAGCAACTAGTTACAATGAGCAGTTCTTC
TRBD2,TRBV7-9,.,TRBJ2-5,CASSSNALGTSGSTAGYF,TGTGCCAGCAGCTCTAATGCCCTGGGGACTAGCGGGAGCACTGCGGGTTACTTC
.,TRBV27,.,TRBJ2-3,CASSFDHSTDTQYF,TGTGCCAGCAGTTTCGACCATAGCACAGATACGCAGTATTTT
TRBD2,TRBV18,.,TRBJ2-7,CASSSTSGGSYEQYF,TGTGCCAGCTCATCCACTAGCGGGGGCTCCTACGAGCAGTACTTC
.,TRBV10-2,once,TRBJ1-1,CASTQGFMNTEAFF,TGCGCCAGCACGCAGGGATTTATGAACACTGAAGCTTTCTTT
TRBD1,TRBV7-9,.,TRBJ1-5,CASSLEGAQQPQHF,TGTGCCAGCAGCTTAGAGGGGGCTCAACAGCCCCAGCATTTT
.,TRBV21-1,once,TRBJ1-5,CASTVGLSSNQPQHF,TGTGCCAGCACGGTCGGCCTTTCTAGCAATCAGCCCCAGCATTTT
.,TRBV21-1,.,TRBJ2-1,CASSKKPGTTPSSYNEQFF,TGTGCCAGCAGCAAAAAGCCCGGGACTACTCCGAGCTCCTACAATGAGCAGTTCTTC
TRBD1,TRBV25-1,.,TRBJ1-2,CASSSQGAVYGYTF,TGTGCCAGCAGCTCCCAGGGGGCGGTCTATGGCTACACCTTC
TRBD2,TRBV6-2/TRBV6-3,.,TRBJ2-5,CASSYAGVETQYF,TGTGCCAGCAGTTATGCGGGGGTAGAGACCCAGTACTTC
.,TRBV6-6,.,TRBJ2-1,CASSYAQGTEQFF,TGTGCCAGCAGTTACGCCCAGGGTACTGAGCAGTTCTTC
TRBD2,TRBV19,.,TRBJ2-7,CASSISGISYEQYF,TGTGCCAGTAGTATAAGCGGGATCTCCTACGAGCAGTACTTC
TRBD1,TRBV12-3/TRBV12-4,once,TRBJ2-3,CASSSTGSDTQYF,TGTGCCAGCAGTTCGACAGGGTCAGATACGCAGTATTTT